Below are 4 T cell receptor beta chains sequenced from a single sample in a study of CD8 T cells in Susac syndrome. A quantity of about 0.45 to 1 ug RNA underwent reverse transcription using random hexamers. A single record per CDR3 protein comes from TCRdb applying MiXCR to the immunoSEQ multiplex PCR reads. The table shows 100,000 to 150,000 distinct CDR3 sequences, with around 75% occurring only once. Sequencing was done on a sample of CD8+ T cells from PBMCs. The receptor source for this set is a human donor with multiple sclerosis.

The rearrangement links TRBV7-9 to TRBJ2-1; D gene uncertain. Between the trimmed V and J ends, which lost 1 base and 5 bases, there was a span of 9 bases. This CDR3 spans 14 amino acids. Germline V gene sequence: CDR1 SEHNR, CDR2 FQNEAQ (reference sequence). CDR3: CASSLGSGNNEQFF. CDR3 DNA sequence: TGTGCCAGCAGCTTAGGTTCTGGAAACAATGAGCAGTTCTTC.

The genes are TRBV1 and TRBJ2-1; the table's D call, TRBD2, was not checked against the DNA. TRBV1 constitutes a pseudogene. This CDR3 is built from 15 residues. CDR3 residues: CTSSQVRREYNEQFF. The CDR3 DNA reads TGCACCAGCAGCCAAGTGAGGAGGGAATACAATGAGCAGTTCTTC.

This clonotype showed up just once. The V gene is TRBV5-1, the J gene TRBJ1-1, with D perhaps TRBD1 (6 bases). The V end was cut by 0 bases, the J end by 6 bases, with 24 bases between. The CDR3 has 18 amino acids. Germline lookup yields CDR1 SGHRS and CDR2 YFSETQ. Here the CDR3 DNA reads TGCGCCAGCAGCTTGGGTTGGTCGGGGGCGTATAATTTCGCTGAAGCTTTCTTT. Its translation: CASSLGWSGAYNFAEAFF. Complete variable domain (other parts from reference TRBV5-1 and TRBJ1-1): KAGVTQTPRYLIKTRGQQVTLSCSPISGHRSVSWYQQTPGQGLQFLFEYFSETQRNKGNFPGRFSGRQFSNSRSEMNVSTLELGDSALYLCASSLGWSGAYNFAEAFFGQGTRLTVV.

The chain uses TRBV6-1 and TRBJ1-1, with a possible D match to TRBD1 (5 bases). This CDR3 has 13 amino acids. V was pared by 2 bases and J by 4 bases, with 8 bases between. Per the germline V gene, CDR1 is MNHNS and CDR2 is SASEGT. CDR3 protein: CASSEWGSTEAFF. The CDR3 region has the DNA TGTGCCAGCAGTGAATGGGGGAGCACTGAAGCTTTCTTT.